This passage covers 9 T cell receptor beta chains from one sample sequenced in a study of cytomegalovirus exposure and HLA in healthy donors. Sequencing used immunoSEQ multiplex PCR; TCRdb keeps in-frame clones, though not all of them. This sample has 350,000 or so clones, with 86% found just once. Source material: PBMCs. These receptors came from a woman under 30 in good health and CMV-seronegative.

This clone appeared a single time. The CDR3 loop is CASSPAESVGELFF. The CDR3 region has the DNA TGTGCCAGCAGCCCCGCCGAGTCTGTCGGGGAGCTGTTTTTT. The gene calls are TRBV7-9 and TRBJ2-2; unclear D gene. Trimming removed 5 bases from V and 7 bases from J, with 14 bases in between. Germline lookup yields CDR1 SEHNR and CDR2 FQNEAQ (reference sequence). The CDR3 runs 14 residues.

The chain employs TRBV19 and TRBJ2-2; TRBD2 matches 7 bases. The CDR3 consists of 14 residues. J gave up 8 bases and V 3 bases, and 6 bases lay outside the gene matches. CDR1 and CDR2 from the germline V gene are LNHDA and SQIVND (reference sequence). Here the CDR3 reads CASSIGGSAGELFF. CDR3 nucleotide sequence: TGTGCCAGTAGTATCGGGGGGAGTGCAGGGGAGCTGTTTTTT.

This clone was observed many times. The chain carries TRBV4-1 and TRBJ2-4; TRBD1 matches 9 bases. CDR1 is MGHRA and CDR2 is YSYEKL in the germline V gene. The CDR3 contains 14 residues. The ends lost 0 bases at V and 9 bases at J; junction bases unmatched: 3. The CDR3 DNA reads as TGCGCCAGCAGCCAAGAGGGACAGGGCTTCATTCAGTACTTC. Residues: CASSQEGQGFIQYF.

The rearrangement links TRBV27 to TRBJ2-7; 11 positions agree with TRBD2. Germline V gene data show CDR1 as MNHEY and CDR2 as SMNVEV (reference sequence). The length of the CDR3 is 14 residues. V lost 5 bases and J lost 9; bases outside the gene matches: 9. The chain's CDR3 is CASSLTSGTPVQYF. The DNA of the CDR3 is TGTGCCAGCAGTCTGACTAGCGGGACCCCGGTGCAGTACTTC.

The rearrangement uses TRBV25-1 and TRBJ1-5; D ambiguous. CDR3 length: 13 residues. V gave up 3 bases and J gave up 5 bases, with 8 bases separating them. Germline assignment: CDR1 MGHDK and CDR2 SYGVNS. The CDR3 region has the DNA TGTGCCAGCAGTGATGGGAGTTATCAGCCCCAGCATTTT. Amino acids: CASSDGSYQPQHF.

J is TRBJ2-7 and V is TRBV4-3; TRBD1 matches at 8 bases. V was clipped by 3 bases and J by 3 bases; unmatched bases: 4. Germline CDR1 is LGHNA and CDR2 is YSLEER. The CDR3 is made up of 14 amino acids. The DNA for the CDR3 is TGCGCCAGCAGCCAGGGACAGGTGAACTACGAGCAGTACTTC. This sequence encodes CASSQGQVNYEQYF.

V gene TRBV11-3 combines with J gene TRBJ2-7; 9 bases are a match to TRBD2. Germline values: CDR1 SGHNT, CDR2 YENEEA. The CDR3 covers 13 residues. The V and J ends lost 3 bases and 6 bases, in that order; junction bases with no gene match: 3. This chain's CDR3 is CASSFGTSSEQYF. DNA of the CDR3: TGTGCCAGCAGCTTTGGGACTAGCAGCGAGCAGTACTTC.

The J gene is TRBJ2-2, the V gene TRBV7-3, with 10 nucleotides matching TRBD1. Germline CDR1 and CDR2: SGHTA and FQGTGA. The junction had 2 bases not matched to a gene; V was cut back by 5 bases and J by 5 bases. The CDR3 contains 14 residues. CDR3 nucleotide sequence: TGTGCCAGCAGCCGGACAGGGGGAACCGGGGAGCTGTTTTTT. Residues: CASSRTGGTGELFF.

The sample holds one count of this clone. This rearrangement joins TRBV7-3 to TRBJ2-1; 7 bases line up with TRBD1. This CDR3 comprises 14 residues. Germline V gene sequence: CDR1 SGHTA, CDR2 FQGTGA. V lost 10 bases to trimming and J lost 4 bases; unmatched junction nucleotides: 10. The CDR3 here is CATSPGRGYNEQFF. The CDR3 region has the DNA TGTGCCACCTCCCCCGGCAGGGGGTACAATGAGCAGTTCTTC.